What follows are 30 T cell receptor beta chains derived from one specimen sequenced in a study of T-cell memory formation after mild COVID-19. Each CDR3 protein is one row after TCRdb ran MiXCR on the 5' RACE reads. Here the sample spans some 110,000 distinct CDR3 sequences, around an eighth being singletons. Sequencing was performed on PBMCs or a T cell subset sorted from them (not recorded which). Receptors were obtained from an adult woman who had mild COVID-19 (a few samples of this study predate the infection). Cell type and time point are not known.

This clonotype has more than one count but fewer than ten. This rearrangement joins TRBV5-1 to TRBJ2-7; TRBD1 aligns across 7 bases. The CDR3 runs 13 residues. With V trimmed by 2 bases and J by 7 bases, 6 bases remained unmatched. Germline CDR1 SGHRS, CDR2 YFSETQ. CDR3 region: CASSFSGTEEQYF. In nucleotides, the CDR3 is TGCGCCAGCAGCTTTTCTGGGACAGAAGAGCAGTACTTC.

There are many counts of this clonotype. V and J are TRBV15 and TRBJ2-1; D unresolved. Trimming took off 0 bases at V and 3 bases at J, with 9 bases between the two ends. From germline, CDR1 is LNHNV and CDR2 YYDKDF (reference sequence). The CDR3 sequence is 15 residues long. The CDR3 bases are TGTGCCACCAGCAGAGATGGTGGGGTCTACAATGAGCAGTTCTTC. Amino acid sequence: CATSRDGGVYNEQFF.

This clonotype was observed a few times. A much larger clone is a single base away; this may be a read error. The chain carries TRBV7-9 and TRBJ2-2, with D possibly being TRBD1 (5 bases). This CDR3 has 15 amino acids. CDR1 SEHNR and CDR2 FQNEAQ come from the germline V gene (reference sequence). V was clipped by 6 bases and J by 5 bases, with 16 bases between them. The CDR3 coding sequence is TGTGCCAGCAGACCGGAGACAGACTTAACCGGGGAGCTGTTTTTT. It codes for CASRPETDLTGELFF. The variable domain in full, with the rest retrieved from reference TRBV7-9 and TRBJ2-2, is DTGVSQNPRHKITKRGQNVTFRCDPISEHNRLYWYRQTLGQGPEFLTYFQNEAQLEKSRLLSDRFSAERPKGSFSTLEIQRTEQGDSAMYLCASRPETDLTGELFFGEGSRLTVL.

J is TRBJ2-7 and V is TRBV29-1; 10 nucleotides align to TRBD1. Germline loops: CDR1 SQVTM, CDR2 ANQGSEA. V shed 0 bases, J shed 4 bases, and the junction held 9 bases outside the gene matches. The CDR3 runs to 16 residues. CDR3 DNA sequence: TGCAGCGTTGAAGATCCTGAGACAGGGGGCATTTACGAGCAGTACTTC. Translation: CSVEDPETGGIYEQYF.

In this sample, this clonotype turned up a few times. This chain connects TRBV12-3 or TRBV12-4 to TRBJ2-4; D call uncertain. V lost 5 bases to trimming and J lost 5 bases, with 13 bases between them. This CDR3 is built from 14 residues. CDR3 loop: CASSPWDQENIQYF. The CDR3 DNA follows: TGTGCCAGCAGTCCCTGGGATCAGGAAAACATTCAGTACTTC.

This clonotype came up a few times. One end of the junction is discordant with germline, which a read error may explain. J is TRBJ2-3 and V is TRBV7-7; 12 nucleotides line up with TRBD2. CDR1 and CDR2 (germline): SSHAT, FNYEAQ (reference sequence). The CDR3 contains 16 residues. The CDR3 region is CASSLGLAGYTDTQYF. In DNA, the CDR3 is TGTGCTAGCAGCTTAGGACTAGCGGGGTACACAGATACGCAGTATTTT.

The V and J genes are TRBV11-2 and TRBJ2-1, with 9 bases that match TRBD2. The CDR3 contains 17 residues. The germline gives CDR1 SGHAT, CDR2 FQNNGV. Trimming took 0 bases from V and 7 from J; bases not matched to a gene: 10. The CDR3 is CASSLDIAGGPRNEQFF. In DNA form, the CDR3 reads TGTGCCAGCAGCTTAGATATCGCGGGAGGGCCTCGGAATGAGCAGTTCTTC.

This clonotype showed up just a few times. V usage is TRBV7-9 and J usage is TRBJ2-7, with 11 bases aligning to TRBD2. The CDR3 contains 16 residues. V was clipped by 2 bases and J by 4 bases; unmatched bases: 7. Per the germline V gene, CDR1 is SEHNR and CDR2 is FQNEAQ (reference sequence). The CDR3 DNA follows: TGTGCCAGCAGCTTACCACTAGCGGGAGTCGGATACGAGCAGTACTTC. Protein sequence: CASSLPLAGVGYEQYF.

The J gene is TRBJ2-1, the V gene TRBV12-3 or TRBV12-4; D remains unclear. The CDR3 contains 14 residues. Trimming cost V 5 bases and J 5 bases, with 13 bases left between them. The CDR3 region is CASSRLSDNNEQFF. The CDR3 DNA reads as TGTGCCAGCAGTCGGTTGTCAGACAACAATGAGCAGTTCTTC.

CDR3 amino acids: CASSEYFGRQGGEQYF. CDR3 nucleotide sequence: TGTGCCAGCAGTGAATATTTCGGCCGACAGGGGGGCGAGCAGTACTTC. The chain is built from TRBV25-1 and TRBJ2-7; 9 nucleotides align to TRBD1. The germline V gene encodes CDR1 MGHDK and CDR2 SYGVNS. This CDR3 contains 16 residues. The V gene end was trimmed by 0 bases and the J gene end by 6 bases; junction bases not matched to a gene: 9.

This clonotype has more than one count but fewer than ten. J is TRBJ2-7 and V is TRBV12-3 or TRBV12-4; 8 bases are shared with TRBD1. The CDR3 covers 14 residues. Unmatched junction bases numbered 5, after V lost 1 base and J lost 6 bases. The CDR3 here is CASSLELQGGEQYF. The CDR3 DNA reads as TGTGCCAGCAGTTTAGAGTTACAGGGGGGCGAGCAGTACTTC.

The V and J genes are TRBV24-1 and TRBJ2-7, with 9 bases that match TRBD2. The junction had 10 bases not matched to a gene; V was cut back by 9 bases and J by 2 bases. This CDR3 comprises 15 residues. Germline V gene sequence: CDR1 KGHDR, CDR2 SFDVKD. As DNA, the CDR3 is TGTGCCACCTCCCCGTCCGCGGGAGGGACCTACGAGCAGTACTTC. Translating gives CATSPSAGGTYEQYF.

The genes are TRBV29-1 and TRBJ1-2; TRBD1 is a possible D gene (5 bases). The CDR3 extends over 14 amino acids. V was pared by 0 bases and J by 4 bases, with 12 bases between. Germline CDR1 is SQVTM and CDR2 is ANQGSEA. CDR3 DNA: TGCAGCGTTGAAGACCTCGGGACTATCTATGGCTACACCTTC. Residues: CSVEDLGTIYGYTF.

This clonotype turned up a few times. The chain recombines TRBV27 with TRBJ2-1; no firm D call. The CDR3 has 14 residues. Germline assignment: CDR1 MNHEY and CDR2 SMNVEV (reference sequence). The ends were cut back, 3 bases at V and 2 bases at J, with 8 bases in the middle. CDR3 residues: CASSFLRTYNEQFF. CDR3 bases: TGTGCCAGCAGTTTCCTAAGGACCTACAATGAGCAGTTCTTC.

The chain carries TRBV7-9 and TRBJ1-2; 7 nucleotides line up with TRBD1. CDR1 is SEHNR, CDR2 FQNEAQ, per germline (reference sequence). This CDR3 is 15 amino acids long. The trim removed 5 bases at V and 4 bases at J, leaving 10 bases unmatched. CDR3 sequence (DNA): TGTGCCAGCAGCCACCATACGACAGGGTTCTATGGCTACACCTTC. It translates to CASSHHTTGFYGYTF.

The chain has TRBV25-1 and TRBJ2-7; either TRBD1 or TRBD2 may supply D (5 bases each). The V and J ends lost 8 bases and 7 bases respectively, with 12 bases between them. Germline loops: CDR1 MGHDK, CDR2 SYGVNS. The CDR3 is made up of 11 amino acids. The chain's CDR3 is CASLGGVEQYF. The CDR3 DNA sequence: TGTGCCAGCCTTGGGGGAGTTGAGCAGTACTTC.

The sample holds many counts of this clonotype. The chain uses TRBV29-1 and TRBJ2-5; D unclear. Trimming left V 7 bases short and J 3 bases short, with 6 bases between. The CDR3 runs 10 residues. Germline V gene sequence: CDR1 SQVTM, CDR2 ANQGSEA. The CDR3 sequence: CSALKETQYF. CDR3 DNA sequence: TGCAGCGCGCTAAAAGAGACCCAGTACTTC.

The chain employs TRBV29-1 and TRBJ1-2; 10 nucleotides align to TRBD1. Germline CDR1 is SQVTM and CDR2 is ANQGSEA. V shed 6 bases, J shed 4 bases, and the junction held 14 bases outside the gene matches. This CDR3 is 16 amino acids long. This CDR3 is CSVWAPGTGEGYGYTF. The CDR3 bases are TGCAGCGTGTGGGCCCCGGGGACAGGGGAAGGCTATGGCTACACCTTC. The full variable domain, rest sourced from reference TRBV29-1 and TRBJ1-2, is SAVISQKPSRDICQRGTSLTIQCQVDSQVTMMFWYRQQPGQSLTLIATANQGSEATYESGFVIDKFPISRPNLTFSTLTVSNMSPEDSSIYLCSVWAPGTGEGYGYTFGSGTRLTVV.

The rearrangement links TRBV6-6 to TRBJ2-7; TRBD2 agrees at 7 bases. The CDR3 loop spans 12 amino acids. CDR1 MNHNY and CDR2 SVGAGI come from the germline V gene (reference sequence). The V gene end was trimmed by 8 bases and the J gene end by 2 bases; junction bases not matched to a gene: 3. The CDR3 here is CASSRGAYEQYF. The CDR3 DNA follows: TGTGCCAGCTCCCGGGGGGCCTACGAGCAGTACTTC.

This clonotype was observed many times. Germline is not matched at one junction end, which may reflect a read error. This chain's CDR3 is CASSLDEVPDF. CDR3 DNA sequence: TGTGCCAGCAGCTTAGACGAGGTTCCCGACTTC. This chain uses TRBV7-8 with TRBJ2-7; no clear D gene. Germline-derived CDR1 and CDR2 are SGHVS and FQNEAQ. The length of the CDR3 is 11 residues.

As DNA, the CDR3 is TGTGCCAGCAGCCCGGGACAGCTCTACGAGCAGTACTTC. Residues: CASSPGQLYEQYF. The V and J genes are TRBV7-9 and TRBJ2-7, with 7 bases lining up with TRBD1. The CDR3 covers 13 residues. Losses at the gene ends were 5 bases for V and 3 bases for J; bases not matched to a gene: 4. Germline V gene sequence: CDR1 SEHNR, CDR2 FQNEAQ (reference sequence).

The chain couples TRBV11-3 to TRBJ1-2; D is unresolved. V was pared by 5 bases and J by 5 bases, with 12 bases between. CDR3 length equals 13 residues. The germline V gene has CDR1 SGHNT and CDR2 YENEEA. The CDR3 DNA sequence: TGTGCCAGCAGCCCGATGGAGTCGTATGGCTACACCTTC. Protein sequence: CASSPMESYGYTF. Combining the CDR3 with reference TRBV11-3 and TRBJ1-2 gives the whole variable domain EAGVVQSPRYKIIEKKQPVAFWCNPISGHNTLYWYLQNLGQGPELLIRYENEEAVDDSQLPKDRFSAERLKGVDSTLKIQPAELGDSAVYLCASSPMESYGYTFGSGTRLTVV.

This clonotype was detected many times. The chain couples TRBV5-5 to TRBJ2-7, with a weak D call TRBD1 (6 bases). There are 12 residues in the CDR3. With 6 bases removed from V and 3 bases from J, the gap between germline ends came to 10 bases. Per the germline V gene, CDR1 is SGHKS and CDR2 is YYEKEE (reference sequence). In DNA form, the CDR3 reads TGTGCCAGCATGGACAGCTACTACGAGCAGTACTTC. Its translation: CASMDSYYEQYF.

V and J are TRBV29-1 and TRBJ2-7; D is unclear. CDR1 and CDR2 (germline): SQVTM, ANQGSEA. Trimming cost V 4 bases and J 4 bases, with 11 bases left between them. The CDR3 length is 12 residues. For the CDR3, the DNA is TGCAGCGTTGGAGTGGCTGGATACGAGCAGTACTTC. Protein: CSVGVAGYEQYF.

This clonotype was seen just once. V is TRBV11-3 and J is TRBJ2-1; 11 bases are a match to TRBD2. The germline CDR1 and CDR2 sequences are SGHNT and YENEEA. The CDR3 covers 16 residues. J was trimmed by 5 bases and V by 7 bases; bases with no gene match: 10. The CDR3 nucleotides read TGTGCCAGCATCCCGCGGACTAGCGGGTACCACAATGAGCAGTTCTTC. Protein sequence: CASIPRTSGYHNEQFF.

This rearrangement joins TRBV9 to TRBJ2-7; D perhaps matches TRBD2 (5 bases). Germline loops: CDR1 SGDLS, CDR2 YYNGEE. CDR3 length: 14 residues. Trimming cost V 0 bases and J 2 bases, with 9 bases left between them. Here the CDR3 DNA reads TGTGCCAGCAGCGTAGACGGGAACGCCTACGAGCAGTACTTC. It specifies CASSVDGNAYEQYF. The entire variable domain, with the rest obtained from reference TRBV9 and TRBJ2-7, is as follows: DSGVTQTPKHLITATGQRVTLRCSPRSGDLSVYWYQQSLDQGLQFLIQYYNGEERAKGNILERFSAQQFPDLHSELNLSSLELGDSALYFCASSVDGNAYEQYFGPGTRLTVT.

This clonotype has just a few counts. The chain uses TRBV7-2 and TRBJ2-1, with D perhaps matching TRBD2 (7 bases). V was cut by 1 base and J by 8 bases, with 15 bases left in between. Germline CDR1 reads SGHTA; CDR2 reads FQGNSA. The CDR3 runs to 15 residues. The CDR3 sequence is CASSLVGGPADEQFF. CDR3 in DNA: TGTGCCAGCAGCTTAGTCGGGGGGCCGGCTGATGAGCAGTTCTTC.

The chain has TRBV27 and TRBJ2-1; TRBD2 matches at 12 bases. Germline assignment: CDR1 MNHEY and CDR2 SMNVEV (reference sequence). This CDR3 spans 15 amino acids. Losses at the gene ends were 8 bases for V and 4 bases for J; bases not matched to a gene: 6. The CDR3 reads CASRLAGALYNEQFF. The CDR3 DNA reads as TGTGCCAGCCGACTAGCGGGAGCCCTTTACAATGAGCAGTTCTTC.

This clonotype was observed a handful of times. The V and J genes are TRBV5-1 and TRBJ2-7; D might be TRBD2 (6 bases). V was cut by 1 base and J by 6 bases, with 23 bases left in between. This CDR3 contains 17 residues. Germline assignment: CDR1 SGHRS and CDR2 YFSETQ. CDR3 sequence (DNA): TGCGCCAGCAGCTTGAGATCCCGGTGGGGACTCCTCTCCGAGCAGTACTTC. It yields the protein CASSLRSRWGLLSEQYF.

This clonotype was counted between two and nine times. Here the CDR3 reads CASSGRGLGNTIYF. The DNA for the CDR3 is TGTGCCAGCAGTGGCAGGGGGCTTGGAAACACCATATATTTT. The chain recombines TRBV12-3 or TRBV12-4 with TRBJ1-3, with 8 bases aligning to TRBD1. The CDR3 loop spans 14 amino acids. V dropped 5 bases and J dropped 3; count of bases not matched to a gene: 3.